Presented here are 10 T cell receptor beta chains from one specimen sequenced in a study of blood T cell repertoires in COVID-19. TCRdb's table, derived via immunoSEQ multiplex PCR, lists solely in-frame clones and lacks some. The repertoire has 350,000 to 400,000 clones, more than 75% of them found once; the top ten carry approximately 0.96%. Sequencing was performed on PBMCs or T cells enriched from blood (not recorded which). The receptors were sampled from a woman aged 25-40 years with acute COVID-19.

This clone was counted a single time. This chain joins TRBV6-1 and TRBJ2-1, with D unresolved. Trimming shortened V by 1 base and J by 4 bases, and 8 bases separated the two germline ends. The CDR3 sequence is 14 residues long. The germline V gene has CDR1 MNHNS and CDR2 SASEGT. CDR3 nucleotides: TGTGCCAGCAGTGAAGGGTCACTTTACAATGAGCAGTTCTTC. It yields the protein CASSEGSLYNEQFF.

This rearrangement joins TRBV19 to TRBJ1-1; 8 bases are shared with TRBD1. Germline assignment: CDR1 LNHDA and CDR2 SQIVND (reference sequence). The CDR3 totals 13 residues. Unmatched junction bases numbered 3, after V lost 6 bases and J lost 3 bases. The CDR3 reads CASREQGDTEAFF. In nucleotides, the CDR3 is TGTGCCAGTAGAGAACAGGGGGACACTGAAGCTTTCTTT.

The rearrangement uses TRBV5-5 and TRBJ1-4; possibly TRBD1 for D (5 bases). The CDR3 consists of 15 residues. Trimming took off 5 bases at V and 0 bases at J, with 11 bases between the two ends. Per the germline V gene, CDR1 is SGHKS and CDR2 is YYEKEE (reference sequence). CDR3 region: CASSSQGATNEKLFF. The CDR3 DNA reads TGTGCCAGCAGTTCCCAGGGTGCAACTAATGAAAAACTGTTTTTT.

The genes are TRBV27 and TRBJ2-2; 13 nucleotides agree with TRBD2. The V segment lost 6 bases and the J segment 1 base; nucleotides outside the gene matches: 2. Germline V gene data show CDR1 as MNHEY and CDR2 as SMNVEV (reference sequence). This CDR3 comprises 16 residues. The CDR3 is CASRRLAGGNTGELFF. CDR3 nucleotide sequence: TGTGCCAGCAGAAGACTAGCGGGGGGGAACACCGGGGAGCTGTTTTTT.

This clone has a handful of counts. The V call is TRBV5-4, the J call TRBJ2-1, with unresolved D. Germline V gene data show CDR1 as SGHNT and CDR2 as YYREEE (reference sequence). V gave up 4 bases and J gave up 4 bases, with 18 bases separating them. The CDR3 length is 16 residues. The CDR3 here is CASSEFRGSWYNEQFF. CDR3 bases: TGTGCCAGCAGCGAATTCCGCGGCAGCTGGTACAATGAGCAGTTCTTC.

A few counts support this clone. The chain employs TRBV27 and TRBJ1-5, with D unresolved. Trimming cost V 5 bases and J 4 bases, with 18 bases left between them. Germline CDR1 and CDR2: MNHEY and SMNVEV (reference sequence). The CDR3 consists of 16 residues. DNA for the CDR3: TGTGCCAGCAGTGACACAAGGATAGGTGGGAATCAGCCCCAGCATTTT. Its protein product is CASSDTRIGGNQPQHF.

This chain connects TRBV5-1 to TRBJ1-4; 7 bases align to TRBD1. J lost 8 bases, V lost 4 bases, and 17 bases had no gene match. This CDR3 contains 17 residues. Germline values: CDR1 SGHRS, CDR2 YFSETQ. CDR3 nucleotide sequence: TGCGCCAGCAGCCCCTATAGCGGACAGGCTGTAATGGAAAAACTGTTTTTT. As protein: CASSPYSGQAVMEKLFF.

The rearrangement uses TRBV9 and TRBJ2-7; TRBD2 matches at 8 bases. The V gene's germline CDR1 is SGDLS and CDR2 YYNGEE. This CDR3 has 16 residues. The V segment lost 4 bases and the J segment 0 bases; nucleotides outside the gene matches: 9. In DNA, the CDR3 is TGTGCCAGCAGCCCCTCGGCAGCGGGGGACTCCTACGAGCAGTACTTC. Protein sequence: CASSPSAAGDSYEQYF.

This chain connects TRBV4-2 to TRBJ2-5, with 9 bases lining up with TRBD2. J lost 0 bases, V lost 2 bases, and 10 bases had no gene match. Germline CDR1 reads LGHNA; CDR2 reads YNFKEQ. The CDR3 has 18 amino acids. The CDR3 nucleotides read TGTGCCAGCAGCCAAAGCAGCGGGGGGCCAAAGTACCAAGAGACCCAGTACTTC. It codes for CASSQSSGGPKYQETQYF.

The chain links TRBV5-1 to TRBJ2-2; TRBD2 aligns across 11 bases. In germline, CDR1 is SGHRS, CDR2 YFSETQ. Trimming cost V 0 bases and J 5 bases; bases outside gene matches: 3. The CDR3 is made up of 16 amino acids. The CDR3 nucleotides read TGCGCCAGCAGCTTGGTAGCGGGGGGGCCTACCGGGGAGCTGTTTTTT. This gives the protein CASSLVAGGPTGELFF.